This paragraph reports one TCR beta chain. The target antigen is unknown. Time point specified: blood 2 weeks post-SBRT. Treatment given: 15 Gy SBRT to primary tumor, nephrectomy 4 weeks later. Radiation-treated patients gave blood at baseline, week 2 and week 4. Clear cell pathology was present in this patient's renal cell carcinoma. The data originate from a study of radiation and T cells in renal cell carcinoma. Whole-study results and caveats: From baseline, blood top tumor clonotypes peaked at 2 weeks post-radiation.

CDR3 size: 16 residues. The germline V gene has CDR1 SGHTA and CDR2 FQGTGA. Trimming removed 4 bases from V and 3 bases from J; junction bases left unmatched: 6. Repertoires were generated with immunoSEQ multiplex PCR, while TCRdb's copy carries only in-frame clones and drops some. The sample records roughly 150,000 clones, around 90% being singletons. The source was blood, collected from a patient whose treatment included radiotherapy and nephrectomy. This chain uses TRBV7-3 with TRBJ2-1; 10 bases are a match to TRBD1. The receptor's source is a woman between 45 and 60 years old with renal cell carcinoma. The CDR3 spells CASSSGQGEIYNEQFF. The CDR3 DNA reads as TGTGCCAGCAGCTCCGGACAGGGGGAAATCTACAATGAGCAGTTCTTC. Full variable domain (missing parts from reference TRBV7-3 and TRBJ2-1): GAGVSQTPSNKVTEKGKYVELRCDPISGHTALYWYRQSLGQGPEFLIYFQGTGAADDSGLPNDRFFAVRPEGSVSTLKIQRTERGDSAVYLCASSSGQGEIYNEQFFGPGTRLTVL.